This TCR beta chain came from a study of T cells in Graves' hyperthyroidism and ophthalmopathy. Study-level points and caveats: The majority of expanded thyroid clonotypes above 0.001 also appeared in blood.

RNA transcripts served as the template for amplifying TCR beta CDR3 regions. The HTBI primer set drove a first-round RT-PCR of the TCR CDR3. MiXCR, run by TCRdb on the multiplex PCR reads, gives a single entry per CDR3 protein. Of a few hundred thousand distinct CDR3 sequences listed, approximately 14% were seen once; the top ten hold around 5.4%. Trimming took off 7 bases at V and 2 bases at J, with 17 bases between the two ends. The CDR3 totals 15 residues. About this clonotype itself: Its cognate antigen is unknown.

The specimen was blood. This receptor was obtained from a woman under 40 with Graves' hyperthyroidism that later progressed to Graves' ophthalmopathy. This chain joins TRBV12-3 or TRBV12-4 and TRBJ1-2; D gene uncertain. The CDR3 is CASTFSSIANYGYTF. CDR3 sequence (DNA): TGTGCCAGCACCTTCAGCTCCATTGCCAACTATGGCTACACCTTC.